This T cell receptor beta chain was identified during a study of patients and donors after allogeneic stem cell transplantation. Each CDR3 protein gets one entry after TCRdb re-called the RT-PCR reads with MiXCR. This table holds about 230,000 distinct CDR3 sequences, around an eighth found once. Trimming stripped 7 bases from V and 4 bases from J, with 13 bases between. The germline gives CDR1 SQVTM, CDR2 ANQGSEA. The CDR3 totals 12 residues. This clonotype was seen ten or more times. The clonotype was recovered from a human donor who was either an allogeneic HSCT recipient or a stem cell or donor lymphocyte infusion donor (not recorded which). It is not recorded whose cells these are; they may come from a transplant donor. Input material: blood, either unsorted or a sorted T cell fraction (not recorded which). The rearrangement links TRBV29-1 to TRBJ2-5; weak D call: TRBD2 (5 bases). CDR3 protein: CSAYDAGETQYF. CDR3 sequence (DNA): TGCAGCGCCTATGATGCGGGAGAGACCCAGTACTTC.